Listed below are T cell receptor beta chains from one sample, sequenced in a study of OX40 agonist ivuxolimab in advanced cancers. Here immunoSEQ multiplex PCR was the method, and the copy in TCRdb shows in-frame clones only, minus some. The sample includes about 61,000 clones, 92% seen only once; the top ten take approximately 23%. The input for sequencing was CD4+ or CD8+ T cells sorted from blood, taken in a trial of the OX40 agonist ivuxolimab. These receptors were obtained from an adult with an advanced solid tumor such as melanoma, head and neck, liver or kidney cancer. CDR3s include the opening cysteine and the closing phenylalanine or tryptophan. Fields, in order: V gene, CDR3 length, D gene, J gene, clone size, CDR3 protein, CDR3 DNA. The D gene is left open where the match is weak. A row's size may be missing; if present it is once, few, many or a size class.

V: TRBV6-5; length: 14; D: .; J: TRBJ1-6; size: .; CDR3: CASSTGTGNSPLHF; DNA: TGTGCCAGCAGTACCGGGACGGGAAATTCACCCCTCCACTTT
V: TRBV5-1; length: 17; D: TRBD2; J: TRBJ2-1; size: .; CDR3: CASSSGGTSGSFDEQFF; DNA: TGCGCCAGCAGCTCTGGAGGCACTAGCGGGAGTTTTGATGAGCAGTTCTTC
V: TRBV5-5; length: 15; D: .; J: TRBJ1-2; size: .; CDR3: CASSLARGRNYGYTF; DNA: TGTGCCAGCAGCTTGGCGAGGGGGAGGAACTATGGCTACACCTTC
V: TRBV6-6; length: 11; D: .; J: TRBJ2-4; size: .; CDR3: CASRTQNIQYF; DNA: TGTGCCAGCCGTACTCAAAACATTCAGTACTTC
V: TRBV27; length: 18; D: TRBD1; J: TRBJ2-1; size: once; CDR3: CASSLFPPRQGSYNEQFF; DNA: TGTGCCAGCAGTTTATTCCCCCCCCGACAGGGTTCCTACAATGAGCAGTTCTTC
V: TRBV30; length: 13; D: .; J: TRBJ2-7; size: once; CDR3: CAWSRWLKYEQYF; DNA: TGTGCCTGGAGTAGATGGCTGAAGTACGAGCAGTACTTC
V: TRBV6-1; length: 15; D: .; J: TRBJ2-5; size: once; CDR3: CASSAGTWGQETQYF; DNA: TGTGCCAGCAGTGCCGGGACCTGGGGACAAGAGACCCAGTACTTC
V: TRBV15; length: 14; D: .; J: TRBJ2-3; size: .; CDR3: CATSRDLGTDTQYF; DNA: TGTGCCACCAGCAGAGATCTAGGCACAGATACGCAGTATTTT
V: TRBV11-1; length: 13; D: .; J: TRBJ2-1; size: .; CDR3: CASSLVGGDEQFF; DNA: TGTGCCAGCAGCTTAGTGGGGGGCGATGAGCAGTTCTTC
V: TRBV4-1; length: 13; D: TRBD2; J: TRBJ2-5; size: .; CDR3: CASSHWRGETQYF; DNA: TGCGCCAGCAGCCACTGGCGGGGGGAGACCCAGTACTTC
V: TRBV28; length: 15; D: .; J: TRBJ1-1; size: .; CDR3: CASTPFNALNTEAFF; DNA: TGTGCCAGCACCCCTTTCAATGCACTGAACACTGAAGCTTTCTTT
V: TRBV4-3; length: 19; D: .; J: TRBJ2-3; size: once; CDR3: CASSRLPGELGLPTDTQYF; DNA: TGCGCCAGCAGCCGACTACCAGGGGAATTGGGACTACCCACAGATACGCAGTATTTT
V: TRBV7-9; length: 17; D: TRBD2; J: TRBJ2-1; size: .; CDR3: CASSLLIAGEGGNEQFF; DNA: TGTGCCAGCAGCTTATTAATAGCGGGAGAAGGGGGCAATGAGCAGTTCTTC
V: TRBV20-1; length: 10; D: TRBD1; J: TRBJ1-2; size: few; CDR3: CSATGGGYTF; DNA: TGCAGTGCTACAGGGGGCGGCTACACCTTC
V: TRBV7-9; length: 13; D: .; J: TRBJ1-2; size: .; CDR3: CASSPGSLLGYTF; DNA: TGTGCCAGCAGCCCGGGGTCCCTCCTGGGCTACACCTTC
V: TRBV28; length: 13; D: .; J: TRBJ1-5; size: .; CDR3: CASRGSRYQPQHF; DNA: TGTGCCAGCAGAGGGTCAAGGTATCAGCCCCAGCATTTT
V: TRBV12-5; length: 11; D: .; J: TRBJ1-5; size: .; CDR3: CASGRYQPQHF; DNA: TGTGCTAGTGGGAGGTATCAGCCCCAGCATTTT
V: TRBV5-8; length: 14; D: TRBD2; J: TRBJ2-1; size: .; CDR3: CASSTQTSGGEQFF; DNA: TGTGCCAGCAGCACCCAGACTAGCGGGGGGGAGCAGTTCTTC
V: TRBV6-5; length: 14; D: .; J: TRBJ1-2; size: .; CDR3: CASSPRPGGHGYTF; DNA: TGTGCCAGCAGCCCCCGACCTGGTGGGCATGGCTACACCTTC
V: TRBV7-8; length: 16; D: TRBD2; J: TRBJ2-1; size: .; CDR3: CASSLIASGGINEQFF; DNA: TGTGCCAGCAGCTTAATCGCTAGCGGGGGAATTAATGAGCAGTTCTTC
V: TRBV9; length: 13; D: .; J: TRBJ2-5; size: .; CDR3: CASSVRAVETQYF; DNA: TGTGCCAGCAGCGTTAGGGCGGTGGAGACCCAGTACTTC
V: TRBV5-4; length: 15; D: .; J: TRBJ1-2; size: .; CDR3: CASRLGRGTMFGYTF; DNA: TGTGCCAGCAGGTTGGGTAGGGGGACTATGTTTGGCTACACCTTC
V: TRBV11-2; length: 15; D: .; J: TRBJ1-6; size: .; CDR3: CASSLRTDNYSPLHF; DNA: TGTGCCAGCAGCTTACGGACAGATAATTATTCACCCCTCCACTTT
V: TRBV9; length: 12; D: .; J: TRBJ2-1; size: .; CDR3: CASGQGGNEQFF; DNA: TGTGCCAGCGGTCAGGGTGGCAATGAGCAGTTCTTC
V: TRBV7-2; length: 15; D: .; J: TRBJ1-5; size: .; CDR3: CASSPGEGPNQPQHF; DNA: TGTGCCAGCAGCCCGGGGGAAGGGCCCAATCAGCCCCAGCATTTT
V: TRBV9; length: 14; D: TRBD1; J: TRBJ1-2; size: .; CDR3: CASSVAGDRYGYTF; DNA: TGTGCCAGCAGCGTAGCGGGGGACAGATATGGCTACACCTTC
V: TRBV6-6; length: 11; D: .; J: TRBJ2-7; size: .; CDR3: CASSPLKEQYF; DNA: TGTGCCAGCAGTCCACTTAAGGAGCAGTACTTC
V: TRBV30; length: 14; D: .; J: TRBJ1-2; size: .; CDR3: CAWIGTGSDYGYTF; DNA: TGTGCCTGGATTGGTACGGGCAGCGACTATGGCTACACCTTC
V: TRBV11-2; length: 15; D: .; J: TRBJ2-3; size: .; CDR3: CASSGPREFADTQYF; DNA: TGTGCCAGCAGTGGCCCGAGGGAGTTCGCAGATACGCAGTATTTT
V: TRBV5-6; length: 14; D: TRBD1; J: TRBJ1-5; size: .; CDR3: CASSSGTGAQPQHF; DNA: TGTGCCAGCAGCTCCGGGACAGGGGCGCAGCCCCAGCATTTT
V: TRBV28; length: 11; D: .; J: TRBJ2-1; size: .; CDR3: CASSLFYEQFF; DNA: TGTGCCAGCAGCCTATTTTACGAGCAGTTCTTC
V: TRBV7-2; length: 17; D: TRBD2; J: TRBJ2-3; size: .; CDR3: CASSLAGSGGAADTQYF; DNA: TGTGCCAGCAGCTTAGCGGGGAGCGGGGGGGCGGCAGATACGCAGTATTTT
V: TRBV19; length: 16; D: .; J: TRBJ1-5; size: .; CDR3: CASSIRQGEGNQPQHF; DNA: TGTGCCAGTAGTATCCGTCAGGGTGAGGGAAATCAGCCCCAGCATTTT
V: TRBV4-3; length: 12; D: .; J: TRBJ2-1; size: .; CDR3: CASSQIGNEQFF; DNA: TGCGCCAGCAGCCAAATAGGCAATGAGCAGTTCTTC
V: TRBV30; length: 15; D: .; J: TRBJ2-3; size: .; CDR3: CAWSGGGVSTDTQYF; DNA: TGTGCCTGGAGTGGGGGTGGGGTAAGCACAGATACGCAGTATTTT
V: TRBV11-3; length: 14; D: .; J: TRBJ2-1; size: once; CDR3: CASSPRGGLNEQFF; DNA: TGTGCCAGCAGCCCGAGGGGGGGGCTCAATGAGCAGTTCTTC
V: TRBV7-8; length: 12; D: .; J: TRBJ2-2; size: .; CDR3: CASSLLSGELFF; DNA: TGTGCCAGCAGCTTATTATCCGGGGAGCTGTTTTTT
V: TRBV27; length: 16; D: TRBD1; J: TRBJ1-2; size: .; CDR3: CASTSGTGGDHYGYTF; DNA: TGTGCCAGCACTTCGGGAACAGGGGGCGATCACTATGGCTACACCTTC
V: TRBV19; length: 15; D: .; J: TRBJ1-5; size: .; CDR3: CASSIYGGANQPQHF; DNA: TGTGCCAGTAGTATATACGGCGGGGCCAATCAGCCCCAGCATTTT
V: TRBV4-2; length: 15; D: .; J: TRBJ1-4; size: few; CDR3: CASSQGEATNEKLFF; DNA: TGTGCCAGCAGCCAAGGCGAGGCAACTAATGAAAAACTGTTTTTT
V: TRBV27; length: 13; D: .; J: TRBJ1-2; size: .; CDR3: CASSYGRDYGYTF; DNA: TGTGCCAGCAGCTACGGACGGGACTATGGCTACACCTTC
V: TRBV6-5; length: 16; D: TRBD1; J: TRBJ1-1; size: .; CDR3: CASSYMRTGRNTEAFF; DNA: TGTGCCAGCAGTTACATGCGGACAGGGAGGAACACTGAAGCTTTCTTT
V: TRBV5-6; length: 13; D: TRBD1; J: TRBJ1-5; size: .; CDR3: CASSSQGAQPQHF; DNA: TGTGCCAGCAGCTCACAGGGGGCTCAGCCCCAGCATTTT
V: TRBV6-1; length: 15; D: TRBD1; J: TRBJ1-5; size: .; CDR3: CASSEGDSSNQPQHF; DNA: TGTGCCAGCAGTGAAGGGGACAGCAGCAATCAGCCCCAGCATTTT
V: TRBV9; length: 15; D: .; J: TRBJ2-5; size: .; CDR3: CASSVGSSEQETQYF; DNA: TGTGCCAGCAGCGTAGGGTCTAGCGAACAAGAGACCCAGTACTTC
V: TRBV7-2; length: 16; D: TRBD1; J: TRBJ1-6; size: once; CDR3: CASSWTGSSYNSPLHF; DNA: TGTGCCAGCAGCTGGACAGGGAGCTCCTATAATTCACCCCTCCACTTT
V: TRBV28; length: 16; D: .; J: TRBJ1-4; size: .; CDR3: CASRPSSAATNEKLFF; DNA: TGTGCCAGCAGACCAAGTAGTGCCGCAACTAATGAAAAACTGTTTTTT
V: TRBV6-5; length: 15; D: .; J: TRBJ1-2; size: .; CDR3: CASSYSSGLSYGYTF; DNA: TGTGCCAGCAGTTACTCCTCAGGTCTCTCCTATGGCTACACCTTC
V: TRBV15; length: 15; D: .; J: TRBJ2-6; size: .; CDR3: CATSREAAGANVLTF; DNA: TGTGCCACCAGCAGAGAGGCGGCTGGGGCCAACGTCCTGACTTTC
V: TRBV5-5; length: 12; D: .; J: TRBJ1-5; size: .; CDR3: CASMERDQPQHF; DNA: TGTGCCAGCATGGAGCGGGATCAGCCCCAGCATTTT
V: TRBV6-5; length: 13; D: .; J: TRBJ1-5; size: .; CDR3: CASSIKGDQPQHF; DNA: TGTGCCAGCAGTATCAAGGGCGATCAGCCCCAGCATTTT
V: TRBV20-1; length: 11; D: .; J: TRBJ2-1; size: .; CDR3: CSAIKRNEQFF; DNA: TGCAGTGCCATCAAGAGAAATGAGCAGTTCTTC
V: TRBV30; length: 16; D: .; J: TRBJ1-1; size: .; CDR3: CAWSPPEGVADTEAFF; DNA: TGTGCCTGGAGTCCACCCGAGGGGGTTGCGGACACTGAAGCTTTCTTT